These T cell receptor beta chains were read from a single sample in a study of T cell responses to AZD1222 COVID-19 vaccine. Here immunoSEQ multiplex PCR was the method, and the copy in TCRdb shows in-frame clones only, minus some. The repertoire includes about 96,000 clones, 90% to 95% of them detected once, and roughly 5% sits in the top ten. The sequencing here drew on peripheral blood, taken on day 0 of MenACWY control vaccination. These receptors came from an adult in good health. Each CDR3 is given with its conserved first and last residue. D genes are given only for firm matches. Not every row has a clone size; where given, it reads once, few, many or a size class.

>NA|TRBV7-2|NA|TRBJ2-7
TGTGCCAGCAGCTCCCGGCAGGACTCCTACGAGCAGTACTTC
CASSSRQDSYEQYF
>TRBD1|TRBV6-2/TRBV6-3|NA|TRBJ2-7
TGTGCCAGCAGTTCGACAGGGCGCTCCTACGAGCAGTACTTC
CASSSTGRSYEQYF
>NA|TRBV27|once|TRBJ1-6
TGTGCCAGCAGTTTATCAGGCGTTCTGGGGGGGTCACCCCTCCACTTT
CASSLSGVLGGSPLHF
>TRBD1|TRBV15|NA|TRBJ1-2
TGTGCCACCAGCAGAGACAGGGGGGTTGACTATGGCTACACCTTC
CATSRDRGVDYGYTF
>NA|TRBV5-1|NA|TRBJ2-7
TGCGCCAGCAGCTTCAACGGCTACGAGCAGTACTTC
CASSFNGYEQYF
>TRBD2|TRBV2|NA|TRBJ2-2
TGTGCCAGCAGTGCTGGCGGGAGGGGAAACACCGGGGAGCTGTTTTTT
CASSAGGRGNTGELFF
>TRBD2|TRBV28|NA|TRBJ2-2
TGTGCCAGCAGTTTAGGCGGACTAGCGAACACCGGGGAGCTGTTTTTT
CASSLGGLANTGELFF
>TRBD1|TRBV3-1/TRBV3-2|NA|TRBJ1-4
TGTGCCAGCAGAGGTACAGGGGTTAATGAAAAACTGTTTTTT
CASRGTGVNEKLFF
>TRBD1|TRBV11-3|NA|TRBJ2-7
TGTGCCAGCAGCCCCGGGACAGCGCCCTACGAGCAGTACTTC
CASSPGTAPYEQYF
>TRBD1|TRBV28|NA|TRBJ1-5
TGTGCCAGCAGACCACCGGGACAGGGCCAACAGCCCCAGCATTTT
CASRPPGQGQQPQHF
>TRBD1|TRBV3-1/TRBV3-2|NA|TRBJ2-3
TGTGCCAGCGCAGGGACAGGGGGTAGAGATACGCAGTATTTT
CASAGTGGRDTQYF
>NA|TRBV6-5|NA|TRBJ2-7
TGTGCCACTAACGGTGGGGAACAGTACTTC
CATNGGEQYF
>NA|TRBV12-3/TRBV12-4|NA|TRBJ2-7
TGTGCCAGCAGTTACGCAGGGAACTACGAGCAGTACTTC
CASSYAGNYEQYF
>NA|TRBV7-8|NA|TRBJ2-3
TGTGCCAGCAGCACAACTAGCTCTAGCACAGATACGCAGTATTTT
CASSTTSSSTDTQYF
>NA|TRBV7-9|NA|TRBJ1-4
TGTGCCAGCAGAACCGGGACGCCTGCAACTAATGAAAAACTGTTTTTT
CASRTGTPATNEKLFF
>TRBD1|TRBV5-3|NA|TRBJ1-6
TGTGCCAGAAGCTTCGGCAGGGGGCGGGGTTCACCCCTCCACTTT
CARSFGRGRGSPLHF
>NA|TRBV7-9|NA|TRBJ1-3
TGTGCCAGCAGCTTAGACCGCGGGTCAGGTGATTACTCTGGAAACACCATATATTTT
CASSLDRGSGDYSGNTIYF
>TRBD1|TRBV5-8|NA|TRBJ1-5
TGTGCCAGCAGCCAGACAGGGGGCCGTCAGCCCCAGCATTTT
CASSQTGGRQPQHF
>TRBD1|TRBV2|NA|TRBJ1-1
TGTGCCAGCGTGTGGGACAGGGTCTCTGAAGCTTTCTTT
CASVWDRVSEAFF
>NA|TRBV28|NA|TRBJ1-5
TGTGCCAGCAGTTCCCCCCAGGGGAGGGATCAGCCCCAGCATTTT
CASSSPQGRDQPQHF
>TRBD1|TRBV25-1|NA|TRBJ1-4
TGTGCCACCCAGGACAGGGTCGAAGAAAAACTGTTTTTT
CATQDRVEEKLFF
>TRBD1|TRBV5-4|NA|TRBJ1-1
TGTGCCAGCTCCCAGGGGGGGATGAACACTGAAGCTTTCTTT
CASSQGGMNTEAFF
>NA|TRBV19|NA|TRBJ2-6
TGTGCCAGTAGCAGGGCCTCTGGGGCCAACGTCCTGACTTTC
CASSRASGANVLTF
>NA|TRBV9|NA|TRBJ2-1
TGTGCCAGCAGCGTGACCGGCCTGACCCAAAAGGGTGAGCAGTTCTTC
CASSVTGLTQKGEQFF
>NA|TRBV4-3|once|TRBJ1-1
TGCGCCAGCAGCTTACAGACAGGCTCCACTGAAGCTTTCTTT
CASSLQTGSTEAFF
>NA|TRBV28|NA|TRBJ1-2
TGTGCCAGCAGTCCGTATCTGGGGTATGGCTACACCTTC
CASSPYLGYGYTF
>NA|TRBV29-1|NA|TRBJ2-3
TGCAGCGTTGAAAGTGCGAGCACAGATACGCAGTATTTT
CSVESASTDTQYF
>NA|TRBV6-4|NA|TRBJ1-4
TGTGCCAGCAGTGTTTCGGGCGCAACTAATGAAAAACTGTTTTTT
CASSVSGATNEKLFF
>NA|TRBV27|NA|TRBJ2-2
TGTGCCAGCAGCCCTCGGGTCACCGGGGAGCTGTTTTTT
CASSPRVTGELFF
>NA|TRBV29-1|few|TRBJ2-7
TGCAGCGTTGGCCTACAGGAAGAGCAGTACTTC
CSVGLQEEQYF
>NA|TRBV15|NA|TRBJ1-1
TGTGCCACCAGCAGAGATCCGGAGTCAGCTGAAGCTTTCTTT
CATSRDPESAEAFF
>NA|TRBV10-3|NA|TRBJ1-1
TGTGCCATCAGTGAGTCTGGGTTCACTGAAGCTTTCTTT
CAISESGFTEAFF
>TRBD1|TRBV28|NA|TRBJ1-1
TGTGCCAGCAGTTTGATCTGGCAGGGGGCAAGAGACACTGAAGCTTTCTTT
CASSLIWQGARDTEAFF
>TRBD1|TRBV18|NA|TRBJ1-3
TGTGCCAGCTCACTAGGAGACAGGGATACTGGAAACACCATATATTTT
CASSLGDRDTGNTIYF
>NA|TRBV25-1|NA|TRBJ2-7
TGTGCCAGCAGTGAATGGGGGACGGCCTACGAGCAGTACTTC
CASSEWGTAYEQYF
>NA|TRBV10-1|few|TRBJ1-1
TGCGCCAGCAGTACCCCCGGGGTAAACACTGAAGCTTTCTTT
CASSTPGVNTEAFF
>NA|TRBV7-2|NA|TRBJ1-6
TGTGCCAGCAGCCCGCGGGTTTATAATTCACCCCTCCACTTT
CASSPRVYNSPLHF
>TRBD2|TRBV19|NA|TRBJ2-7
TGTGCCAGTAGAAGACTAGCGGGAAGTTACGAGCAGTACTTC
CASRRLAGSYEQYF
>NA|TRBV11-2|NA|TRBJ2-7
TGTGCCAGCAGCTTAGAAGGGGGACCGAGTTACGAGCAGTACTTC
CASSLEGGPSYEQYF
>NA|TRBV6-6|NA|TRBJ1-1
TGTGCCAGCAGCCTGGACACCTTTGAGGTGAACACTGAAGCTTTCTTT
CASSLDTFEVNTEAFF
>NA|TRBV4-2|NA|TRBJ1-1
TGTGCCAGCAGCTACGGAGGGGCTGAAGCTTTCTTT
CASSYGGAEAFF
>TRBD1|TRBV7-2|NA|TRBJ2-7
TGTGCCAGCAGCTCAACCGGGACAGTATCGTACGAGCAGTACTTC
CASSSTGTVSYEQYF
>TRBD1|TRBV5-1|NA|TRBJ2-2
TGCGCCAGCAGCCCGGGACAGTGGGCCGCGATCACCGGGGAGCTGTTTTTT
CASSPGQWAAITGELFF
>NA|TRBV28|NA|TRBJ1-2
TGTGCCACCCAGACGAATGGCTACACCTTC
CATQTNGYTF
>TRBD1|TRBV19|NA|TRBJ1-3
TGTGCCAGTAGTTTGGGACAGTTCTCTGGAAACACCATATATTTT
CASSLGQFSGNTIYF
>NA|TRBV11-2|NA|TRBJ1-4
TGTGCCAGCACCCGGGGGGGGGCACCAACTAATGAAAAACTGTTTTTT
CASTRGGAPTNEKLFF
>TRBD1|TRBV3-1/TRBV3-2|NA|TRBJ2-2
TGTGCCAGCAGCCATGGGACAGGGGGCACCGGGGAGCTGTTTTTT
CASSHGTGGTGELFF
>NA|TRBV4-2|NA|TRBJ1-4
TGTGCCAGCAGCCAAGAATGGGCCACCACAACTAATGAAAAACTGTTTTTT
CASSQEWATTTNEKLFF
>NA|TRBV19|NA|TRBJ1-1
TGTGCCAGTAGTATGGTCAGGGACCACACTGAAGCTTTCTTT
CASSMVRDHTEAFF
>TRBD2|TRBV10-3|NA|TRBJ2-7
TGTGCCATCAGTGAGTCCGGGGGGGAGCAGTACTTC
CAISESGGEQYF
>TRBD1|TRBV28|NA|TRBJ1-1
TGTGCCAGCATCGACAGGGTGAACACTGAAGCTTTCTTT
CASIDRVNTEAFF
>NA|TRBV4-2|once|TRBJ2-1
TGTGCCAGCAGCCCCCAGGGAAGCTCCTACAATGAGCAGTTCTTC
CASSPQGSSYNEQFF
>TRBD1|TRBV2|NA|TRBJ2-1
TGTGCCAGCAAGACGGACAGGAGCTCCTACAATGAGCAGTTCTTC
CASKTDRSSYNEQFF
>NA|TRBV28|NA|TRBJ1-3
TGTGCCAGCCAGAATTCTGGAAACACCATATATTTT
CASQNSGNTIYF
>NA|TRBV10-2|NA|TRBJ1-1
TGCGCCAGCAGTGCGGGGGGCACTGAAGCTTTCTTT
CASSAGGTEAFF
>NA|TRBV3-1/TRBV3-2|NA|TRBJ1-5
TGTGCCAGCAGCCAACAGGGTTCACCCCAGCATTTT
CASSQQGSPQHF
>NA|TRBV3-1/TRBV3-2|NA|TRBJ1-3
TGTGCCAGCAGCCAATCCTTCGGAGGGACTGTAGGTGCTGGAAACACCATATATTTT
CASSQSFGGTVGAGNTIYF
>NA|TRBV3-1/TRBV3-2|NA|TRBJ1-2
TGTGCCAGCAGCCGGACAGCCTATGGCTACACCTTC
CASSRTAYGYTF
>NA|TRBV19|NA|TRBJ2-5
TGTGCCAGTAGTAAGGACAGTGGGGAGACCCAGTACTTC
CASSKDSGETQYF